The 26 T cell receptor beta chains in this list originate from one sample, sequenced in a study of blood T cell repertoires in COVID-19. Profiling relied on immunoSEQ multiplex PCR, and the TCRdb table lists in-frame clones only, not all of them. The sample includes roughly 90,000 clones, roughly 85% seen only once; the top ten take about 15%. Source material: peripheral blood. Receptors were obtained from a human donor in a cohort sampled during active COVID-19.

This clone was seen just once. This chain connects TRBV5-5 to TRBJ2-5; 11 bases agree with TRBD1. Germline V gene data show CDR1 as SGHKS and CDR2 as YYEKEE (reference sequence). The CDR3 runs to 14 residues. With 4 bases clipped from V and 5 bases from J, the junction kept 4 bases outside the gene matches. CDR3 protein: CASSRRDRGETQYF. The CDR3, as DNA: TGTGCCAGCAGCCGTCGGGACAGGGGGGAGACCCAGTACTTC.

The gene calls are TRBV30 and TRBJ1-6, with TRBD1 identical over 8 bases. Germline V gene sequence: CDR1 GTSNPN, CDR2 SVGIG (reference sequence). Unmatched junction bases numbered 4, after V lost 5 bases and J lost 7 bases. The CDR3 runs 13 residues. The CDR3 loop reads CAWAQGANSPLHF. The CDR3 nucleotides are TGTGCCTGGGCCCAGGGGGCGAATTCACCCCTCCACTTT.

The chain carries TRBV7-9 and TRBJ1-2, with D possibly TRBD1 on 6 matching bases. Germline lookup yields CDR1 SEHNR and CDR2 FQNEAQ (reference sequence). V was trimmed by 0 bases and J by 6 bases, leaving 14 bases between them. The CDR3 extends over 15 amino acids. The CDR3 DNA is TGTGCCAGCAGCTTAGCGGGTGGGGGCGGCAATGGCTACACCTTC. Translation gives CASSLAGGGGNGYTF.

In this sample, this clone turned up a few times. The genes are TRBV29-1 and TRBJ1-2; TRBD1 is a possible D gene (6 bases). Between the trimmed V and J ends, which lost 0 bases and 8 bases, there was a span of 10 bases. The CDR3 is 12 amino acids. Germline CDR1 SQVTM, CDR2 ANQGSEA. The CDR3 spells CSVEDRGGGYTF. DNA of the CDR3: TGCAGCGTTGAAGATCGAGGGGGAGGCTACACCTTC.

The V call is TRBV5-4, the J call TRBJ1-3; 8 bases line up with TRBD1. V gave up 4 bases and J gave up 0 bases; unmatched junction bases: 9. Per the germline V gene, CDR1 is SGHNT and CDR2 is YYREEE (reference sequence). The CDR3 spans 17 residues. The CDR3: CASSPNLGQGSGNTIYF. Written as DNA, the CDR3 is TGTGCCAGCAGCCCTAACCTCGGACAGGGCTCTGGAAACACCATATATTTT.

The chain couples TRBV10-2 to TRBJ2-1, with 7 positions matching TRBD2. V shed 7 bases, J shed 4 bases, and the junction held 16 bases outside the gene matches. The CDR3 totals 17 residues. Germline V gives CDR1 WSHSY, CDR2 SAAADI. CDR3 in amino acids: CASTDRLARPFYNEQFF. The CDR3 DNA reads as TGCGCCAGCACCGATCGACTAGCCCGTCCTTTTTACAATGAGCAGTTCTTC.

V and J are TRBV19 and TRBJ1-2; perhaps TRBD1 as D (6 bases). CDR3 length: 15 residues. Germline V CDR1 and CDR2: LNHDA, SQIVND (reference sequence). V was cut by 4 bases and J by 8 bases, with 20 bases left in between. Here the CDR3 reads CASSNPGQIEKGYTF. The CDR3 nucleotides are TGTGCCAGTAGTAACCCAGGACAGATCGAGAAGGGCTACACCTTC.

The rearrangement links TRBV7-3 to TRBJ2-2; possible D gene TRBD2, 5 bases. This CDR3 is 14 amino acids long. In germline, CDR1 is SGHTA, CDR2 FQGTGA. Trimming pared 3 bases from V and 6 bases from J, leaving 11 bases between. CDR3 DNA: TGTGCCAGCAGCTTGGGCCCTAGCTCCGGGGAGCTGTTTTTT. Its protein product is CASSLGPSSGELFF.

The V and J genes are TRBV7-3 and TRBJ1-3; no firm D call. Germline CDR1 and CDR2: SGHTA and FQGTGA. V lost 2 bases and J lost 7, with 12 bases in between. This CDR3 contains 14 residues. In nucleotides, the CDR3 is TGTGCCAGCAGCTTATCCCCCGCTAGCAACACCATATATTTT. Translation: CASSLSPASNTIYF.

CDR3 region: CATSSGVRGGHYEQYF. CDR3 nucleotides: TGTGCCACCTCTAGTGGAGTACGCGGGGGGCACTACGAGCAGTACTTC. The rearrangement uses TRBV18 and TRBJ2-7; 8 bases align to TRBD2. Germline trimming cut 10 bases from V and 3 bases from J; bases unmatched to any gene: 17. CDR3 length equals 16 residues. Germline V lookup: CDR1 KGHSH, CDR2 LQKENI.

This clone came up a few times. The chain is built from TRBV30 and TRBJ1-6, with TRBD1 matching 7 bases. The CDR3 totals 17 residues. Trimming took 2 bases from V and 8 from J; bases not matched to a gene: 15. Per germline, CDR1 GTSNPN and CDR2 SVGIG (reference sequence). The CDR3 here is CAWSLSNDRVLYSPLHF. The CDR3, as DNA: TGTGCCTGGAGTTTATCGAACGACAGGGTACTATATTCACCCCTCCACTTT.

The CDR3 loop reads CASSQDSASALHF. The CDR3 nucleotides read TGTGCCAGCAGCCAAGACAGCGCCTCGGCCCTCCACTTT. V gene TRBV3-1 (or the pseudogene TRBV3-2) combines with J gene TRBJ1-6, with D unclear. The CDR3 is made up of 13 amino acids. CDR1 and CDR2 from the germline V gene are LGHDT and YNNKEL (reference sequence). V lost 0 bases, J lost 14 bases, and 11 bases lay in between.

The CDR3 DNA is TGTGCCAGCAGCCCCGGACAGGGCACTGAAGCTTTCTTT. This sequence encodes CASSPGQGTEAFF. The rearrangement joins TRBV7-8 to TRBJ1-1; 8 bases line up with TRBD1. V was clipped by 5 bases and J by 4 bases; unmatched bases: 3. Per the germline V gene, CDR1 is SGHVS and CDR2 is FQNEAQ. The CDR3 consists of 13 residues.

This sequence joins TRBV5-1 and TRBJ2-3, with 8 bases fitting TRBD2. Trimming at V came to 0 bases and at J to 3 bases, leaving 6 bases not matched to a gene. CDR1 and CDR2 from the germline V gene are SGHRS and YFSETQ. The CDR3 contains 16 residues. CDR3 sequence (DNA): TGCGCCAGCAGCTTGGCGAGTCTAGCGGGTACAGATACGCAGTATTTT. Translation gives CASSLASLAGTDTQYF.

J is TRBJ2-3 and V is TRBV9, with TRBD2 identical over 11 bases. V trimming: 3 bases; J trimming: 7 bases; junction bases outside the gene matches: 7. CDR1 and CDR2 (germline): SGDLS, YYNGEE. This CDR3 has 15 amino acids. In DNA form, the CDR3 reads TGTGCCAGCAGCGACCTTAGCGGGGGGGCGAATACGCAGTATTTT. Its translation is CASSDLSGGANTQYF.

This clone was counted many times. The chain has TRBV5-8 and TRBJ2-6; D perhaps matches TRBD1 (5 bases). From germline, CDR1 is SGHTS and CDR2 YDEGEE. With 5 bases removed from V and 0 bases from J, the gap between germline ends came to 9 bases. The CDR3 runs to 15 residues. The CDR3, as DNA: TGTGCCAGCAGTCACACAGGCTCTGGGGCCAACGTCCTGACTTTC. Translating it yields CASSHTGSGANVLTF. Drawing the rest from reference TRBV5-8 and TRBJ2-6, the complete variable domain is EAGVTQSPTHLIKTRGQQATLRCSPISGHTSVYWYQQALGLGLQFLLWYDEGEERNRGNFPPRFSGRQFPNYSSELNVNALELEDSALYLCASSHTGSGANVLTFGAGSRLTVL.

The sample holds one count of this clone. This chain links TRBV3-1 (or the pseudogene TRBV3-2) with TRBJ2-1, with 11 bases matching TRBD2. The CDR3 has 16 residues. The ends lost 4 bases at V and 4 bases at J; junction bases unmatched: 6. From germline, CDR1 is LGHDT and CDR2 YNNKEL (reference sequence). The CDR3 region is CASSPSGTSGYNEQFF. DNA for the CDR3: TGTGCCAGCAGCCCTTCCGGGACTAGCGGTTACAATGAGCAGTTCTTC.

The chain is built from TRBV3-1 (or the pseudogene TRBV3-2) and TRBJ2-5, with 11 bases matching TRBD2. The CDR3 is made up of 18 amino acids. Trimming at V came to 5 bases and at J to 4 bases, leaving 15 bases not matched to a gene. Germline values: CDR1 LGHDT, CDR2 YNNKEL (reference sequence). CDR3 bases: TGTGCCAGCAGCGACGCACGACTAGCGGGGCTACGCAGAGAGACCCAGTACTTC. Protein sequence: CASSDARLAGLRRETQYF.

V usage is TRBV6-5 and J usage is TRBJ1-4, with a weak D call TRBD1 (5 bases). Germline lookup yields CDR1 MNHEY and CDR2 SVGAGI. The CDR3 is 16 residues long. V lost 4 bases, J lost 0 bases, and 12 bases lay in between. Here the CDR3 DNA reads TGTGCCAGCAGTTTAGGACACACTGCAACTAATGAAAAACTGTTTTTT. It yields the protein CASSLGHTATNEKLFF.

This clone has just a few counts. The chain combines TRBV6-5 with TRBJ1-2; D may be TRBD1 (5 bases). The CDR3 sequence is 15 residues long. Trimming removed 3 bases at V and 4 bases at J, with 15 bases between. Germline V gives CDR1 MNHEY, CDR2 SVGAGI. CDR3 coding DNA: TGTGCCAGCAGTTATTCCCAGGGAGGGAGCTATGGCTACACCTTC. Residues: CASSYSQGGSYGYTF.

This clone was seen a single time. This chain connects TRBV24-1 to TRBJ2-1, with TRBD1 matching over 7 bases. Trimming took 5 bases from V and 1 from J; bases not matched to a gene: 4. The CDR3 has 15 amino acids. CDR1 and CDR2 (germline): KGHDR, SFDVKD. The CDR3 is CATSVTRGSYNEQFF. CDR3 nucleotides: TGTGCCACCAGTGTAACCAGGGGGTCCTACAATGAGCAGTTCTTC.

This sequence joins TRBV7-3 and TRBJ1-3; no clear D. CDR3 length equals 14 residues. CDR1 and CDR2 (germline): SGHTA, FQGTGA. V was shortened by 5 bases and J by 2 bases, with 10 bases between the two germline ends. This chain's CDR3 is CASSRGYPGNTIYF. The CDR3 bases are TGTGCCAGCAGCCGCGGGTATCCTGGAAACACCATATATTTT.

The rearrangement links TRBV19 to TRBJ1-1, with 8 bases identical to TRBD1. Germline values: CDR1 LNHDA, CDR2 SQIVND (reference sequence). The V gene end was trimmed by 3 bases and the J gene end by 1 base; junction bases not matched to a gene: 1. This CDR3 is built from 14 residues. The CDR3 coding sequence is TGTGCCAGTAGTATTACAGGGGGGAACACTGAAGCTTTCTTT. Its translation: CASSITGGNTEAFF.

This chain connects TRBV7-2 to TRBJ1-2; a weak D match, TRBD1 (6 bases). This CDR3 spans 12 amino acids. Germline V gives CDR1 SGHTA, CDR2 FQGNSA. The V and J ends lost 3 bases and 7 bases respectively, with 9 bases between them. The CDR3 loop is CASSFQTGGYTF. The CDR3 nucleotides are TGTGCCAGCAGCTTCCAGACAGGTGGCTACACCTTC. Supplemented by reference TRBV7-2 and TRBJ1-2, the full variable domain reads GAGVSQSPSNKVTEKGKDVELRCDPISGHTALYWYRQSLGQGLEFLIYFQGNSAPDKSGLPSDRFSAERTGGSVSTLTIQRTQQEDSAVYLCASSFQTGGYTFGSGTRLTVV.

V gene TRBV18 combines with J gene TRBJ2-3, with D possibly being TRBD2 (7 bases). Trimming removed 2 bases from V and 4 bases from J, with 16 bases in between. From germline, CDR1 is KGHSH and CDR2 LQKENI. The CDR3 contains 16 residues. CDR3 nucleotides: TGTGCCAGCTCACCAATCAAGGGGGGGAACGCAGATACGCAGTATTTT. Residues: CASSPIKGGNADTQYF.

The V and J genes are TRBV27 and TRBJ1-4; D is possibly TRBD1 (5 bases). This CDR3 is 16 amino acids long. Germline CDR1 MNHEY, CDR2 SMNVEV (reference sequence). V was shortened by 5 bases and J by 4 bases, with 17 bases between the two germline ends. The DNA for the CDR3 is TGTGCCAGCAGTCCCGGGGGTAGTCAGTATAATGAAAAACTGTTTTTT. As protein: CASSPGGSQYNEKLFF.